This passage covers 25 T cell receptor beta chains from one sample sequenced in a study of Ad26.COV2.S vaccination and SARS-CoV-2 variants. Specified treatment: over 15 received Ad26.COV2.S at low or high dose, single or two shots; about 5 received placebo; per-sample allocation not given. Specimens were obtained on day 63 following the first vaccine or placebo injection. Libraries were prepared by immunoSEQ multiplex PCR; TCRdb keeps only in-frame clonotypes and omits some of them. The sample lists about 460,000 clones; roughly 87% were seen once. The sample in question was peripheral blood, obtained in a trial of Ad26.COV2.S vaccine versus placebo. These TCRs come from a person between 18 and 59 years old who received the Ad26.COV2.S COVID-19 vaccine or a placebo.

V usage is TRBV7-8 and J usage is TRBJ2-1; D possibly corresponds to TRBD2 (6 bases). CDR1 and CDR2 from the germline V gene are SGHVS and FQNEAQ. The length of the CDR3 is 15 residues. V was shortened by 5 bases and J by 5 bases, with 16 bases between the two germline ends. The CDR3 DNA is TGTGCCAGCAGCCGCGGACCGACGGGAGACAATGAGCAGTTCTTC. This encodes CASSRGPTGDNEQFF. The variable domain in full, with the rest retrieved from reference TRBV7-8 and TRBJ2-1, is GAGVSQSPRYKVAKRGQDVALRCDPISGHVSLFWYQQALGQGPEFLTYFQNEAQLDKSGLPSDRFFAERPEGSVSTLKIQRTQQEDSAVYLCASSRGPTGDNEQFFGPGTRLTVL.

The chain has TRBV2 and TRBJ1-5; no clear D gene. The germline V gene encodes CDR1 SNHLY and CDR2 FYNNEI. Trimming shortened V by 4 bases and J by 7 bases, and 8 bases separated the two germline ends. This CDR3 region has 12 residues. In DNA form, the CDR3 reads TGTGCCAGCAGTGGGACGGGGCAGCCCCAGCATTTT. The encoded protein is CASSGTGQPQHF.

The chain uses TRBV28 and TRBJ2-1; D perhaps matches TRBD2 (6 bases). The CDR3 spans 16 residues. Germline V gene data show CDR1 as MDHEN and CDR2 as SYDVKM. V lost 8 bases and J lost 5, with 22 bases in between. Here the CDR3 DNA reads TGTGCCAGCCCTCCTAATACCCGGGAGACTAACAATGAGCAGTTCTTC. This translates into CASPPNTRETNNEQFF.

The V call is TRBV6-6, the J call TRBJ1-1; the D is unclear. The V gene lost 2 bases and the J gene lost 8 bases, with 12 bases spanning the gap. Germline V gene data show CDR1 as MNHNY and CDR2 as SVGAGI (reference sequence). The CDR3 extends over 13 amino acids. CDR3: CASSYHTAGEAFF. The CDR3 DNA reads TGTGCCAGCAGTTACCACACGGCGGGAGAAGCTTTCTTT.

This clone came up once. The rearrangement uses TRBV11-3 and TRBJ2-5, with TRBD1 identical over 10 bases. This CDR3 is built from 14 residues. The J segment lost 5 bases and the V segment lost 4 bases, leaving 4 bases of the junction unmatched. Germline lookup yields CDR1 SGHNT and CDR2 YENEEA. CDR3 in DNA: TGTGCCAGCAGCTCTGGGACAGGGGCGGAGACCCAGTACTTC. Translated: CASSSGTGAETQYF.

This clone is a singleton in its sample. The CDR3 region is CSVRGQGGDEQYF. The CDR3 DNA reads as TGCAGCGTCAGAGGACAGGGTGGCGACGAGCAGTACTTC. This chain uses TRBV29-1 with TRBJ2-7, with 8 positions matching TRBD1. Germline-derived CDR1 and CDR2 are SQVTM and ANQGSEA. The CDR3 length is 13 residues. After removal of 6 bases from V and 5 bases from J, the junction contained 9 bases not matched to a gene.

As DNA, the CDR3 is TGTGCCAGCAGCTTTACGAACACCGGGGAGCTGTTTTTT. It is translated as CASSFTNTGELFF. This chain uses TRBV7-6 with TRBJ2-2, with unresolved D. CDR1 is SGHVS, CDR2 FNYEAQ, per germline. With 3 bases removed from V and 0 bases from J, the gap between germline ends came to 2 bases. This CDR3 contains 13 residues.

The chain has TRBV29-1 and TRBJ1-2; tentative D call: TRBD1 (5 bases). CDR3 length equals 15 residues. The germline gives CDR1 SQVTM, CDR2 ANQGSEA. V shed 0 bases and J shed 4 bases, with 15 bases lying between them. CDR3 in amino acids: CSVEDRARVPYGYTF. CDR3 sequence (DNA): TGCAGCGTTGAAGACAGGGCGAGGGTCCCCTATGGCTACACCTTC.

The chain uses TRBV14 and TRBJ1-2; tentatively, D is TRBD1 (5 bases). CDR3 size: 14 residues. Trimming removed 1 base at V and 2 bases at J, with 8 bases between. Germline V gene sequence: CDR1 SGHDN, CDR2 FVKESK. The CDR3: CASSQVPGNYGYTF. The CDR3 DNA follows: TGTGCCAGCAGCCAAGTTCCAGGGAACTATGGCTACACCTTC.

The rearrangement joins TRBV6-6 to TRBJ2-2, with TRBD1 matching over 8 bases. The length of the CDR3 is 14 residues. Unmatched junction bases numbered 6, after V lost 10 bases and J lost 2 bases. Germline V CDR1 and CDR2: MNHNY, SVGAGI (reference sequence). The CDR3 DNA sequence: TGTGCCACGGGACAGGAACGAAACACCGGGGAGCTGTTTTTT. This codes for CATGQERNTGELFF.

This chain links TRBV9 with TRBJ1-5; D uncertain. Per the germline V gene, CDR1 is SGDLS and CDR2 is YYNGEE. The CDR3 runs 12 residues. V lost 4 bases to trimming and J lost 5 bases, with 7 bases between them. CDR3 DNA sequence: TGTGCCAGCAGCTCCGGGGATCAGCCCCAGCATTTT. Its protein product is CASSSGDQPQHF.

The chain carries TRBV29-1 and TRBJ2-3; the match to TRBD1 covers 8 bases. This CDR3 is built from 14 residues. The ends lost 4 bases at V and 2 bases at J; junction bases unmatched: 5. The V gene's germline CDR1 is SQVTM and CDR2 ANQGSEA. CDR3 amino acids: CSVGQGKYTDTQYF. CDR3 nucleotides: TGCAGCGTTGGACAGGGGAAATACACAGATACGCAGTATTTT.

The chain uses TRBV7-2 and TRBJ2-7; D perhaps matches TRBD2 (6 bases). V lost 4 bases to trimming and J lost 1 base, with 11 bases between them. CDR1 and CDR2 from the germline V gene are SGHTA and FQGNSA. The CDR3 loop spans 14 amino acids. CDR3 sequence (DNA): TGTGCCAGCAGCTACCATAGCGGATCCTACGAGCAGTACTTC. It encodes CASSYHSGSYEQYF.

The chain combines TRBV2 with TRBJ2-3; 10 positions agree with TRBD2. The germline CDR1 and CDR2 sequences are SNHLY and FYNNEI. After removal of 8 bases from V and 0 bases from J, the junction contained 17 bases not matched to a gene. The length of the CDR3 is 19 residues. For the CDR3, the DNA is TGTGCCAGCGGGTTGGAGGGACTAGCGTTCGACCCTAGCACAGATACGCAGTATTTT. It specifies CASGLEGLAFDPSTDTQYF. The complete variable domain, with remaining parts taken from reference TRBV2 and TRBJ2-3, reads EPEVTQTPSHQVTQMGQEVILRCVPISNHLYFYWYRQILGQKVEFLVSFYNNEISEKSEIFDDQFSVERPDGSNFTLKIRSTKLEDSAMYFCASGLEGLAFDPSTDTQYFGPGTRLTVL.

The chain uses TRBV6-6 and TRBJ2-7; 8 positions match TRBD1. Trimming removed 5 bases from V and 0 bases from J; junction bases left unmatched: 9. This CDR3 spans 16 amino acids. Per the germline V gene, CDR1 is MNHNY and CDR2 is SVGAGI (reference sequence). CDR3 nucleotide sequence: TGTGCCAGCAGTCCGGACAGGGCCCCCCTCTCCTACGAGCAGTACTTC. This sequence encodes CASSPDRAPLSYEQYF.

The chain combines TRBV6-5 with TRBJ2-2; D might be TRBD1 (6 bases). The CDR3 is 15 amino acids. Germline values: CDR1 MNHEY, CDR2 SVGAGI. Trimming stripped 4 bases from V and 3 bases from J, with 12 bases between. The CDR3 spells CASSSGAVDTGELFF. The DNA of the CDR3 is TGTGCCAGCAGTTCAGGGGCCGTGGACACCGGGGAGCTGTTTTTT.

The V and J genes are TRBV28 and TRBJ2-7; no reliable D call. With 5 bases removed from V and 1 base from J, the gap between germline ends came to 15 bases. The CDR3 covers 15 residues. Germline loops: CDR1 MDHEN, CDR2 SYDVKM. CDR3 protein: CASSSHSMGSYEQYF. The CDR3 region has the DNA TGTGCCAGCAGTAGTCATAGTATGGGTTCCTACGAGCAGTACTTC.

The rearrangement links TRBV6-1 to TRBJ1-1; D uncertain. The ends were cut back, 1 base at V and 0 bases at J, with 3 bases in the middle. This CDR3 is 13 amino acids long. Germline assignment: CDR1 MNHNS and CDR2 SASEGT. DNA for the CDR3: TGTGCCAGCAGTGAAGTACTGAACACTGAAGCTTTCTTT. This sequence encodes CASSEVLNTEAFF.

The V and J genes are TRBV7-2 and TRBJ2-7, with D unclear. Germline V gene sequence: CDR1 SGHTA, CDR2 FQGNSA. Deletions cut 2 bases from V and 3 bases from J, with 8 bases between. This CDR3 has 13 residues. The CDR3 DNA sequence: TGTGCCAGCAGCTTAAGTGGTAGCTACGAGCAGTACTTC. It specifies CASSLSGSYEQYF.

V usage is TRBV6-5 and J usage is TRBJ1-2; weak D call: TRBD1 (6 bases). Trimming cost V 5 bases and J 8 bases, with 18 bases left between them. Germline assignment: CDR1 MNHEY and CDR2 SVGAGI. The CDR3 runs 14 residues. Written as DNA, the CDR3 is TGTGCCAGCAGTCCCCTTTTCAGGGGTCACGGCTACACCTTC. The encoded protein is CASSPLFRGHGYTF.

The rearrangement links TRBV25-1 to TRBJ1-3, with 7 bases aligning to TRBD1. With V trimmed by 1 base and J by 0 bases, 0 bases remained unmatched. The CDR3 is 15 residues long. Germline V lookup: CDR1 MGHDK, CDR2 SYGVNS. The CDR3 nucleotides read TGTGCCAGCAGTGAATGGGACAGCTCTGGAAACACCATATATTTT. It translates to CASSEWDSSGNTIYF. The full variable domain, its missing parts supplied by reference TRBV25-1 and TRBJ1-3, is EADIYQTPRYLVIGTGKKITLECSQTMGHDKMYWYQQDPGMELHLIHYSYGVNSTEKGDLSSESTVSRIRTEHFPLTLESARPSHTSQYLCASSEWDSSGNTIYFGEGSWLTVV.

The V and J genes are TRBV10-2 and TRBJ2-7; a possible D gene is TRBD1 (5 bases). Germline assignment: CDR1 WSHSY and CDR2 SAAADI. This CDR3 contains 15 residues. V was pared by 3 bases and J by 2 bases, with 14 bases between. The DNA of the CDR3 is TGCGCCAGCAGTGACCGGAGCCAGGGTCCCTACGAGCAGTACTTC. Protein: CASSDRSQGPYEQYF.

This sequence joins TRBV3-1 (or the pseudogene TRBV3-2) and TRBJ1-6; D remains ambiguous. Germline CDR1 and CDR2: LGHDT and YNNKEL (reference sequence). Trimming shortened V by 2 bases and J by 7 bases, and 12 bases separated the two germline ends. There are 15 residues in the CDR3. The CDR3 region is CASSQFSPPNSPLHF. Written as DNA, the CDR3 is TGTGCCAGCAGCCAATTCTCCCCACCAAATTCACCCCTCCACTTT.

The CDR3 loop is CAIGSRGVYEQYF. The CDR3 DNA is TGTGCCATCGGGTCCCGGGGGGTTTACGAGCAGTACTTC. The chain joins TRBV10-3 to TRBJ2-7; 7 positions match TRBD2. CDR1 is ENHRY and CDR2 is SYGVKD in the germline V gene. The length of the CDR3 is 13 residues. Trimming cost V 8 bases and J 4 bases; bases outside gene matches: 8.

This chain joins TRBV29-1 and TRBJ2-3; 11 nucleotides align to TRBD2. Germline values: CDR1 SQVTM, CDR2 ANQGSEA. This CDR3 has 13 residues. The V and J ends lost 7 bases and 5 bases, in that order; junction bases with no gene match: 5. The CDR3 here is CSALAGGGDTQYF. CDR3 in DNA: TGCAGCGCCCTAGCGGGAGGAGGAGATACGCAGTATTTT.